Each of the 8 T cell receptor beta chains below was sequenced from the same sample in a study of T cell changes during pregnancy in multiple sclerosis. Here immunoSEQ multiplex PCR was the method, and the copy in TCRdb shows in-frame clones only, minus some. The data contain 85,000 to 100,000 clones, approximately 93% of them singletons. The sequenced sample was peripheral blood, obtained after pregnancy. Source of these receptors: a female donor with multiple sclerosis, enrolled in a pregnancy study.

This clone was observed a few times. The rearrangement links TRBV6-5 to TRBJ1-2, with TRBD1 identical over 7 bases. The CDR3 extends over 13 amino acids. J lost 6 bases, V lost 5 bases, and 6 bases had no gene match. Germline V gene sequence: CDR1 MNHEY, CDR2 SVGAGI. The DNA of the CDR3 is TGTGCCAGCAGTCGGTACAGGGGCCATGGCTACACCTTC. Translated, it gives CASSRYRGHGYTF.

V usage is TRBV19 and J usage is TRBJ2-2, with a possible D match to TRBD1 (6 bases). V was cut by 3 bases and J by 4 bases, with 12 bases left in between. Germline values: CDR1 LNHDA, CDR2 SQIVND (reference sequence). This CDR3 region has 15 residues. CDR3 loop: CASSMLAGVTGELFF. The CDR3 nucleotides read TGTGCCAGTAGTATGTTGGCAGGGGTCACCGGGGAGCTGTTTTTT.

The chain recombines TRBV6-1 with TRBJ1-2; D might be TRBD1 (6 bases). The CDR3 sequence is 13 residues long. CDR1 is MNHNS and CDR2 is SASEGT in the germline V gene. V was cut by 3 bases and J by 8 bases, with 13 bases left in between. CDR3 region: CASSDLGAGGYTF. The CDR3 nucleotides read TGTGCCAGCAGTGATCTGGGGGCTGGCGGCTACACCTTC.

The chain recombines TRBV5-4 with TRBJ2-1, with D possibly being TRBD2 (5 bases). This CDR3 contains 15 residues. V was shortened by 0 bases and J by 0 bases, with 7 bases between the two germline ends. The germline V gene has CDR1 SGHNT and CDR2 YYREEE (reference sequence). The chain's CDR3 is CASSLGGSSYNEQFF. The CDR3 coding sequence is TGTGCCAGCAGCTTGGGTGGGAGCTCCTACAATGAGCAGTTCTTC.

This chain connects TRBV7-9 to TRBJ2-2; TRBD1 matches 7 bases. CDR3 length: 14 residues. Germline CDR1 reads SEHNR; CDR2 reads FQNEAQ (reference sequence). V gave up 7 bases and J gave up 3 bases; unmatched junction bases: 5. The CDR3 coding sequence is TGTGCCAGCACCCCTCAGGGGGACACCGGGGAGCTGTTTTTT. Amino acid sequence: CASTPQGDTGELFF.

This clone appeared a few times. The gene calls are TRBV11-2 and TRBJ1-3, with 9 bases identical to TRBD1. The CDR3 consists of 15 residues. Looked up from germline, CDR1 is SGHAT and CDR2 is FQNNGV. V shed 3 bases, J shed 2 bases, and the junction held 2 bases outside the gene matches. DNA of the CDR3: TGTGCCAGCAGCTTTAGACAGGGGGCTGGAAACACCATATATTTT. This translates into CASSFRQGAGNTIYF.

V gene TRBV11-2 combines with J gene TRBJ2-7; D may be TRBD1 (6 bases). The CDR3 is made up of 12 amino acids. The V gene's germline CDR1 is SGHAT and CDR2 FQNNGV. Trimming left V 4 bases short and J 4 bases short, with 8 bases between. The CDR3 reads CASSSTGYEQYF. CDR3 coding DNA: TGTGCCAGCAGCTCAACAGGGTACGAGCAGTACTTC.

The V call is TRBV19, the J call TRBJ2-4; 8 bases agree with TRBD1. V trimming: 8 bases; J trimming: 5 bases; junction bases outside the gene matches: 5. The germline CDR1 and CDR2 sequences are LNHDA and SQIVND (reference sequence). The length of the CDR3 is 13 residues. The CDR3 bases are TGTGCCAGTGGACAGGGTCCCCAAAACATTCAGTACTTC. This gives the protein CASGQGPQNIQYF. Full variable domain (rest looked up from reference TRBV19 and TRBJ2-4): DGGITQSPKYLFRKEGQNVTLSCEQNLNHDAMYWYRQDPGQGLRLIYYSQIVNDFQKGDIAEGYSVSREKKESFPLTVTSAQKNPTAFYLCASGQGPQNIQYFGAGTRLSVL.